This T cell receptor beta chain was observed in a study of blood T cells in healthy people across ages. Study-wide background: About one barcoded beta molecule was captured per two T cells (by template switching).

This CDR3 has 13 residues. CDR1 is DFQATT and CDR2 is SNEGSKA in the germline V gene (reference sequence). The germline V and J ends were trimmed by 3 bases and 7 bases, with 13 bases remaining between them. Through a sample-barcoded 5' primer and a J-beta primer mix, a second PCR was run for roughly 7 to 12 cycles. TCRdb redid the calling of the 5' RACE reads with MiXCR, one entry per CDR3 protein. The table shows about 1.4 million distinct CDR3 sequences, with 45% to 70% occurring only once. Roughly 10 milliliters of peripheral blood were drawn from each donor. This clonotype originated in a man younger than 35 in good health. Sequencing was carried out using blood. The chain joins TRBV20-1 to TRBJ1-5; D not resolved. The CDR3 reads CSARLWDGQPQHF. The DNA for the CDR3 is TGCAGTGCTAGGCTCTGGGATGGACAGCCCCAGCATTTT.